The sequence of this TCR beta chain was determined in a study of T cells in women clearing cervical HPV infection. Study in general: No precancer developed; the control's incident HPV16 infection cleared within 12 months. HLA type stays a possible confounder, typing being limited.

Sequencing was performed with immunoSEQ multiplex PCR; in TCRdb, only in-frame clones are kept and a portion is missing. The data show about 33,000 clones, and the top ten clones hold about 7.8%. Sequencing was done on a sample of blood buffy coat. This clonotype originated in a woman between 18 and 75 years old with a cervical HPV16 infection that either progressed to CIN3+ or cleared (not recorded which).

The chain's CDR3 is CASSADREAAYDYTF. CDR3 DNA (partial): TGCGCCAGCAGTGCGGACAGGGAGGCAGCGTACGAC. The chain links TRBV10-2 to TRBJ1-2, with 8 bases lining up with TRBD1. The read halts 3 residues ahead of the CDR3 end, with the missing end drawn from the germline J gene. This CDR3 spans 15 amino acids. The germline gives CDR1 WSHSY, CDR2 SAAADI.